This T cell receptor beta chain comes out of a study of blood T cell repertoires in COVID-19. Study context: Samples taken during acute and convalescent COVID-19 were collected in the United States, Italy and Spain. The cDNA or gDNA used as material had been derived from T cells, B-cell-depleted T cells, or PBMCs.

Germline V CDR1 and CDR2: MGHRA, YSYEKL. Unmatched junction bases numbered 7, after V lost 1 base and J lost 5 bases. The length of the CDR3 is 15 residues. The assay was immunoSEQ multiplex PCR, and TCRdb's table has in-frame clones only and misses some. Among more than 60,000 clones listed, 90% were seen once. The rearrangement uses TRBV4-1 and TRBJ2-7, with 8 bases identical to TRBD2. The source material was peripheral blood. The sequence was obtained from a man aged 50-59 years with acute or convalescent COVID-19. CDR3 amino acids: CASSQVASGRDEQYF. The CDR3 DNA reads TGCGCCAGCAGCCAAGTTGCCAGCGGGAGAGACGAGCAGTACTTC.